The 28 T cell receptor beta chains below were found in one sample sequenced in a study of T cell clones after liver transplantation. TCRdb keeps only in-frame clones here, not all; method: immunoSEQ multiplex PCR. The profile shows about 75,000 clones, roughly 84% of them singletons. This specimen consisted of CD4+ T cells from blood, obtained roughly 48 months after liver transplant. These receptors were obtained from a human patient who received a liver transplant. Among the T cells, some may be from the graft donor.

The chain combines TRBV9 with TRBJ1-5, with D unclear. The V and J ends lost 3 bases and 0 bases respectively, with 7 bases between them. This CDR3 has 14 residues. In germline, CDR1 is SGDLS, CDR2 YYNGEE. This CDR3 is CASSARDSNQPQHF. The CDR3 DNA reads as TGTGCCAGCAGCGCCCGAGATAGCAATCAGCCCCAGCATTTT.

This rearrangement joins TRBV6-5 to TRBJ1-1; TRBD1 might be the D (6 bases). Germline V gene lookup returns CDR1 MNHEY and CDR2 SVGAGI. V was pared by 6 bases and J by 6 bases, with 14 bases between. The length of the CDR3 is 13 residues. The CDR3 loop reads CASSNNRDPEAFF. CDR3 sequence (DNA): TGTGCCAGCAGCAACAACAGGGACCCTGAAGCTTTCTTT.

This chain uses TRBV5-4 with TRBJ2-5; no clear D gene. From germline, CDR1 is SGHNT and CDR2 YYREEE (reference sequence). The V end was cut by 4 bases, the J end by 5 bases, with 15 bases between. The CDR3 has 14 residues. The CDR3 sequence: CASSTVWEMETQYF. The CDR3 region has the DNA TGTGCCAGCAGCACCGTGTGGGAAATGGAGACCCAGTACTTC.

The rearrangement links TRBV19 to TRBJ2-1; D may be TRBD1 (6 bases). The CDR3 spans 14 residues. The germline V gene encodes CDR1 LNHDA and CDR2 SQIVND (reference sequence). Trimming cost V 5 bases and J 8 bases, with 16 bases left between them. The CDR3 reads CASSEQGGGDEQFF. Here the CDR3 DNA reads TGTGCCAGTAGTGAACAGGGTGGGGGCGATGAGCAGTTCTTC.

The J gene is TRBJ2-3, the V gene TRBV14; D possibly corresponds to TRBD1 (5 bases). The CDR3 covers 17 residues. CDR1 SGHDN and CDR2 FVKESK come from the germline V gene. V was trimmed by 5 bases and J by 5 bases, leaving 23 bases between them. CDR3 protein: CASSENPGLTLGDTQYF. In DNA, the CDR3 is TGTGCCAGCAGCGAGAACCCAGGGCTCACCCTCGGAGATACGCAGTATTTT.

The chain uses TRBV2 and TRBJ1-1, with 9 bases that match TRBD1. The CDR3 is 14 residues long. Germline V gives CDR1 SNHLY, CDR2 FYNNEI. V dropped 8 bases and J dropped 1; count of bases not matched to a gene: 5. The CDR3, as DNA: TGTGCCAGCGTCACGGACAGGGGGAACACTGAAGCTTTCTTT. Its protein product is CASVTDRGNTEAFF.

The V gene is TRBV18, the J gene TRBJ2-5; the D gene is possibly TRBD2 (5 bases). CDR1 is KGHSH, CDR2 LQKENI, per germline. The CDR3 consists of 13 residues. V dropped 3 bases and J dropped 1 base, with 6 bases sitting between them. The CDR3 DNA reads as TGTGCCAGCTCACCCCGGGGCCAAGAGACCCAGTACTTC. Its translation is CASSPRGQETQYF.

The genes are TRBV14 and TRBJ2-1; 7 bases map to TRBD2. The CDR3 sequence is 15 residues long. Germline V CDR1 and CDR2: SGHDN, FVKESK. After removal of 1 base from V and 1 base from J, the junction contained 1 base not matched to a gene. CDR3 nucleotide sequence: TGTGCCAGCAGCCAAGGGGGGGGGTCCTACAATGAGCAGTTCTTC. This codes for CASSQGGGSYNEQFF.

A single count supports this clone. CDR3 nucleotide sequence: TGTGCCAGCAGTTACTCGCTAGCGGGGAGGACCCAGTACTTC. It yields the protein CASSYSLAGRTQYF. This chain links TRBV6-5 with TRBJ2-5, with TRBD2 identical over 9 bases. J lost 7 bases, V lost 0 bases, and 3 bases had no gene match. Germline loops: CDR1 MNHEY, CDR2 SVGAGI. There are 14 residues in the CDR3.

The chain's CDR3 is CASSNPPTGSGELFF. The CDR3 nucleotides read TGTGCCAGCTCAAACCCTCCAACAGGGTCCGGGGAGCTGTTTTTT. The rearrangement uses TRBV18 and TRBJ2-2, with D tentatively TRBD1 (6 bases). Germline CDR1 KGHSH, CDR2 LQKENI. CDR3 length: 15 amino acids. The germline V and J ends were trimmed by 5 bases and 6 bases, with 16 bases remaining between them.

The chain uses TRBV28 and TRBJ2-3; the match to TRBD2 covers 7 bases. CDR3 length: 16 residues. Trimming took 6 bases from V and 0 from J; bases not matched to a gene: 9. CDR1 MDHEN and CDR2 SYDVKM come from the germline V gene. The CDR3 loop is CASSYRDYLSTDTQYF. The CDR3 region has the DNA TGTGCCAGCAGCTACCGGGACTACCTAAGCACAGATACGCAGTATTTT.

The chain couples TRBV19 to TRBJ1-4; possible D gene TRBD1, 6 bases. CDR3 size: 15 residues. V gave up 6 bases and J gave up 6 bases, with 17 bases separating them. Germline-derived CDR1 and CDR2 are LNHDA and SQIVND (reference sequence). Written as DNA, the CDR3 is TGTGCCAGTAGCAAAACAGGGACCGGGGATGAAAAACTGTTTTTT. Its translation is CASSKTGTGDEKLFF.

The chain employs TRBV2 and TRBJ1-2; 9 bases agree with TRBD1. The V segment lost 5 bases and the J segment 0 bases; nucleotides outside the gene matches: 1. The germline V gene has CDR1 SNHLY and CDR2 FYNNEI. The length of the CDR3 is 14 residues. The CDR3 loop is CASSRQGANYGYTF. CDR3 nucleotide sequence: TGTGCCAGCAGTAGACAGGGGGCTAACTATGGCTACACCTTC. The full variable domain, completed using reference TRBV2 and TRBJ1-2, is EPEVTQTPSHQVTQMGQEVILRCVPISNHLYFYWYRQILGQKVEFLVSFYNNEISEKSEIFDDQFSVERPDGSNFTLKIRSTKLEDSAMYFCASSRQGANYGYTFGSGTRLTVV.

The V and J genes are TRBV10-2 and TRBJ1-2; 8 bases line up with TRBD1. The trim removed 5 bases at V and 3 bases at J, leaving 5 bases unmatched. Germline V CDR1 and CDR2: WSHSY, SAAADI. The CDR3 contains 14 residues. This chain's CDR3 is CASSPGGAYYGYTF. CDR3 coding DNA: TGCGCCAGCAGTCCAGGGGGCGCCTACTATGGCTACACCTTC.

This sequence joins TRBV28 and TRBJ2-5; no definite D call. V lost 4 bases and J lost 6, with 6 bases in between. This CDR3 comprises 11 residues. Germline CDR1 reads MDHEN; CDR2 reads SYDVKM. In DNA, the CDR3 is TGTGCCAGCAGTTCCCCGCAGACCCAGTACTTC. It specifies CASSSPQTQYF.

The chain links TRBV19 to TRBJ2-1; D ambiguous. The CDR3 is made up of 13 amino acids. Germline CDR1 reads LNHDA; CDR2 reads SQIVND (reference sequence). With 3 bases removed from V and 12 bases from J, the gap between germline ends came to 15 bases. The CDR3 protein is CASSITSKKGQFF. The CDR3 DNA reads TGTGCCAGTAGTATCACCTCAAAGAAGGGGCAGTTCTTC.

Here the CDR3 DNA reads TGTGCCAGCAGCGTAGAGGCCCGGGCGGCAGATACGCAGTATTTT. Amino acids: CASSVEARAADTQYF. The J gene is TRBJ2-3, the V gene TRBV9; D call uncertain. The CDR3 extends over 15 amino acids. V gave up 0 bases and J gave up 4 bases, with 12 bases separating them. The V gene's germline CDR1 is SGDLS and CDR2 YYNGEE.

The V and J genes are TRBV28 and TRBJ1-2; D may be TRBD1 (6 bases). V lost 8 bases and J 2 bases, leaving 15 bases between the germline ends. CDR3 length equals 14 residues. The germline CDR1 and CDR2 sequences are MDHEN and SYDVKM. The CDR3 coding sequence is TGTGCCAGCGGATCGCAGGGGTTAAACTATGGCTACACCTTC. The encoded protein is CASGSQGLNYGYTF.

The chain uses TRBV7-2 and TRBJ1-3; D is uncertain. CDR1 SGHTA and CDR2 FQGNSA come from the germline V gene. V lost 1 base, J lost 0 bases, and 4 bases lay in between. CDR3 size: 14 residues. DNA of the CDR3: TGTGCCAGCAGCTTAGGACTCTCTGGAAACACCATATATTTT. It yields the protein CASSLGLSGNTIYF.

The gene calls are TRBV12-5 and TRBJ2-2; TRBD1 matches at 8 bases. V was clipped by 7 bases and J by 1 base; unmatched bases: 8. Germline assignment: CDR1 LGHNT and CDR2 FRNRAP. The CDR3 is made up of 16 amino acids. The CDR3 DNA sequence: TGTGCTAGTGCTCCTACCGGGACAGGGAACACCGGGGAGCTGTTTTTT. Translating it yields CASAPTGTGNTGELFF.

The chain combines TRBV4-2 with TRBJ1-2; tentatively, D is TRBD1 (5 bases). The CDR3 loop spans 14 amino acids. Germline CDR1 is LGHNA and CDR2 is YNFKEQ. The ends were cut back, 0 bases at V and 8 bases at J, with 13 bases in the middle. The CDR3 bases are TGTGCCAGCAGCCAAGATAATTGGACACACGGCTACACCTTC. It specifies CASSQDNWTHGYTF.

CDR3 loop: CASRDSGQGALGYTF. The CDR3 DNA follows: TGTGCCAGCAGGGACTCGGGACAGGGGGCATTGGGCTACACCTTC. The chain carries TRBV6-1 and TRBJ1-2; 12 bases map to TRBD1. The CDR3 has 15 amino acids. V shed 6 bases, J shed 8 bases, and the junction held 10 bases outside the gene matches. CDR1 is MNHNS and CDR2 is SASEGT in the germline V gene.

The V gene is TRBV14, the J gene TRBJ1-1; D might be TRBD1 (6 bases). V shed 4 bases and J shed 1 base, with 19 bases lying between them. The CDR3 is 17 amino acids. CDR1 SGHDN and CDR2 FVKESK come from the germline V gene. The CDR3 nucleotides read TGTGCCAGCAGCCCTCTGGGGGCCCCATTTACGAACACTGAAGCTTTCTTT. It is translated as CASSPLGAPFTNTEAFF.

This chain joins TRBV6-1 and TRBJ2-2, with D possibly TRBD1 on 5 matching bases. Trimming shortened V by 6 bases and J by 4 bases, and 15 bases separated the two germline ends. From germline, CDR1 is MNHNS and CDR2 SASEGT. The length of the CDR3 is 15 residues. Written as DNA, the CDR3 is TGTGCCAGCAGGCAGGGCCCTATGCTCACCGGGGAGCTGTTTTTT. Translating gives CASRQGPMLTGELFF.

V usage is TRBV5-6 and J usage is TRBJ1-1; 7 positions match TRBD1. V lost 4 bases, J lost 7 bases, and 10 bases stayed unmatched. CDR1 is SGHDT and CDR2 is YYEEEE in the germline V gene. The CDR3 covers 14 residues. The CDR3 coding sequence is TGTGCCAGCAGCGTACAGGGGATGGGCAGTGAAGCTTTCTTT. Protein: CASSVQGMGSEAFF.

The chain links TRBV9 to TRBJ1-3; D uncertain. Germline-derived CDR1 and CDR2 are SGDLS and YYNGEE. The V and J ends lost 2 bases and 0 bases respectively, with 9 bases between them. The CDR3 is 15 residues long. The CDR3 loop reads CASSVRADSGNTIYF. CDR3 coding DNA: TGTGCCAGCAGCGTTCGGGCTGACTCTGGAAACACCATATATTTT.

The V gene is TRBV5-1, the J gene TRBJ2-7, with 7 bases identical to TRBD1. With V trimmed by 0 bases and J by 6 bases, 12 bases remained unmatched. Germline V gene sequence: CDR1 SGHRS, CDR2 YFSETQ. The CDR3 covers 16 residues. The CDR3 DNA sequence: TGCGCCAGCAGCTTGGAGGGGGCCCGAGGGGTCTCCGAGCAGTACTTC. Translating it yields CASSLEGARGVSEQYF.

This chain connects TRBV5-4 to TRBJ2-7, with TRBD1 identical over 7 bases. The germline V gene has CDR1 SGHNT and CDR2 YYREEE (reference sequence). J lost 3 bases, V lost 4 bases, and 10 bases had no gene match. The CDR3 is 15 amino acids. CDR3 nucleotide sequence: TGTGCCAGCAGCCAGGACAGGTCGACGATCTACGAGCAGTACTTC. It codes for CASSQDRSTIYEQYF.